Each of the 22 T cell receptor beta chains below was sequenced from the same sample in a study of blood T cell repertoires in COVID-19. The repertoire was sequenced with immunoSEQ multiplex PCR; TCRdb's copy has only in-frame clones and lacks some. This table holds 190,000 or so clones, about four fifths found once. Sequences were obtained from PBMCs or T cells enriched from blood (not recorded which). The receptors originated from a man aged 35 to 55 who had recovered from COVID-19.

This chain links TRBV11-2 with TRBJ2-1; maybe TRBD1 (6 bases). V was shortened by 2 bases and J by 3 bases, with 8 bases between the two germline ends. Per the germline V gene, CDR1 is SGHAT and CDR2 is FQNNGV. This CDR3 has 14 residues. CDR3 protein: CASSLQGLYNEQFF. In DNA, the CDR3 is TGTGCCAGCAGCTTACAGGGGCTCTACAATGAGCAGTTCTTC.

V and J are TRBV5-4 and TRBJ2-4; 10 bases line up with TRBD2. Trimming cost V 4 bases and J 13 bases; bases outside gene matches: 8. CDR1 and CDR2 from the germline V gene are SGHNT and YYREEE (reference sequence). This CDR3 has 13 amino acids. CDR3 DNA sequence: TGTGCCAGCAGCATCCTTAGCGGGAGGCCACAGTACTTC. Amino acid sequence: CASSILSGRPQYF.

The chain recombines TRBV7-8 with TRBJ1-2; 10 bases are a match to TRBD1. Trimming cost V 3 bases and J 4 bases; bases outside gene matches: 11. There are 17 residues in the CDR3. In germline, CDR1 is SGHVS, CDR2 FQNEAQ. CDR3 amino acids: CASSFRQGAQEIYGYTF. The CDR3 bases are TGTGCCAGCAGCTTCCGACAGGGGGCGCAAGAGATCTATGGCTACACCTTC. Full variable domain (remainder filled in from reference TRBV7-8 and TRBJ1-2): GAGVSQSPRYKVAKRGQDVALRCDPISGHVSLFWYQQALGQGPEFLTYFQNEAQLDKSGLPSDRFFAERPEGSVSTLKIQRTQQEDSAVYLCASSFRQGAQEIYGYTFGSGTRLTVV.

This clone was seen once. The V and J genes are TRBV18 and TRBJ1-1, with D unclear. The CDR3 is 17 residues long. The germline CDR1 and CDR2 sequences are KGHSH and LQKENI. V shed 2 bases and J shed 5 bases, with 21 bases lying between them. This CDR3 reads CASSPRTSNPLGTEAFF. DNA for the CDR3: TGTGCCAGCTCACCAAGGACTTCTAACCCTTTGGGGACTGAAGCTTTCTTT.

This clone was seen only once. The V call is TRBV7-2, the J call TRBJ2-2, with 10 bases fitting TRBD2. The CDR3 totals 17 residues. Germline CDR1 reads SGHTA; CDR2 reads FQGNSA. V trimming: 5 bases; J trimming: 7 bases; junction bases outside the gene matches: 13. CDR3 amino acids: CASSAAGLAGDSGELFF. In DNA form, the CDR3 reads TGTGCCAGCAGCGCGGCGGGGCTAGCGGGAGACAGCGGGGAGCTGTTTTTT. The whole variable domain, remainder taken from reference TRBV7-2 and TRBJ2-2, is GAGVSQSPSNKVTEKGKDVELRCDPISGHTALYWYRQSLGQGLEFLIYFQGNSAPDKSGLPSDRFSAERTGGSVSTLTIQRTQQEDSAVYLCASSAAGLAGDSGELFFGEGSRLTVL.

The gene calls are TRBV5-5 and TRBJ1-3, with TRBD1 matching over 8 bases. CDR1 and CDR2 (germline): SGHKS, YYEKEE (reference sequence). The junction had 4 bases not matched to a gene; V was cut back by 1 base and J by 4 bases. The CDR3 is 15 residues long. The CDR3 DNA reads TGTGCCAGCAGCTTGTCAGGACAGGGAGGAAACACCATATATTTT. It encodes CASSLSGQGGNTIYF.

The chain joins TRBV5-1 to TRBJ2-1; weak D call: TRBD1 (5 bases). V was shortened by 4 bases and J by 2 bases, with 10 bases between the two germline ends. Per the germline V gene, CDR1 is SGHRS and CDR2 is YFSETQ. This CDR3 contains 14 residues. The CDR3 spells CASSRQRTYNEQFF. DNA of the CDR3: TGCGCCAGCAGCCGACAGAGAACCTACAATGAGCAGTTCTTC.

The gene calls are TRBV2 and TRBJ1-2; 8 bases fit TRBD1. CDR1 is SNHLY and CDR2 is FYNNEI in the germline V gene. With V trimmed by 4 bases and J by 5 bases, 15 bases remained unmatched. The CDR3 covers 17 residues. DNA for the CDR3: TGTGCCAGCAGTGTTGTATTGACAGGGGCCGCGGGGTATGGCTACACCTTC. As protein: CASSVVLTGAAGYGYTF.

The CDR3 DNA reads TGTGCCAGCAGTTTTCTGTTGACAGGGGGGGATGGCTACACCTTC. Amino acids: CASSFLLTGGDGYTF. This rearrangement joins TRBV28 to TRBJ1-2; TRBD1 agrees at 9 bases. Trimming at V came to 3 bases and at J to 6 bases, leaving 8 bases not matched to a gene. Germline V gene sequence: CDR1 MDHEN, CDR2 SYDVKM. The CDR3 consists of 15 residues.

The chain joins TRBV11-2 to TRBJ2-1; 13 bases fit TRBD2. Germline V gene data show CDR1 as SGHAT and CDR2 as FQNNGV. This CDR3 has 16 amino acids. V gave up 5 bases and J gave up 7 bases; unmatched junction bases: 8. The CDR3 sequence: CASSLVLAGGVNEQFF. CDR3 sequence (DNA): TGTGCCAGCAGCCTAGTACTAGCGGGAGGGGTAAATGAGCAGTTCTTC.

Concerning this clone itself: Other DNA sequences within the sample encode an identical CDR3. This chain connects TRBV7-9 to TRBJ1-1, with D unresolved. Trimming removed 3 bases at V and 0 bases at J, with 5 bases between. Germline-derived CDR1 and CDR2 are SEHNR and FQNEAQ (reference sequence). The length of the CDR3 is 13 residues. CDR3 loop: CASSFSVNTEAFF. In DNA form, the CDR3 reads TGTGCCAGCAGCTTCTCCGTGAACACTGAAGCTTTCTTT. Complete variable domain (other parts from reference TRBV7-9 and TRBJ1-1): DTGVSQNPRHKITKRGQNVTFRCDPISEHNRLYWYRQTLGQGPEFLTYFQNEAQLEKSRLLSDRFSAERPKGSFSTLEIQRTEQGDSAMYLCASSFSVNTEAFFGQGTRLTVV.

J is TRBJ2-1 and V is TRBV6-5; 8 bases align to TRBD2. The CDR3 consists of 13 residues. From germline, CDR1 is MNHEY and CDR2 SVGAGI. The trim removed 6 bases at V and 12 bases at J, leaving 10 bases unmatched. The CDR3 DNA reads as TGTGCCAGCAGCCGCGGGGGGAGGTTAGGGCAGTTCTTC. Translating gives CASSRGGRLGQFF.

The DNA of the CDR3 is TGTGCCTGGACCCCAAAAACTAGTACAAGTTTCGTGCAGTTCTTC. It specifies CAWTPKTSTSFVQFF. V gene TRBV30 combines with J gene TRBJ2-1, with D maybe TRBD2 (5 bases). This CDR3 spans 15 amino acids. V lost 4 bases and J lost 12, with 25 bases in between. Germline values: CDR1 GTSNPN, CDR2 SVGIG (reference sequence).

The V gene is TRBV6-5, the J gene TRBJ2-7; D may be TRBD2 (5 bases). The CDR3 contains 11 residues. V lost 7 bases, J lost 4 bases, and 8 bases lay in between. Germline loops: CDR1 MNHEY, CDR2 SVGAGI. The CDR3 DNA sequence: TGTGCCAGCAATAGAGGGTACGAGCAGTACGTC. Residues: CASNRGYEQYV.

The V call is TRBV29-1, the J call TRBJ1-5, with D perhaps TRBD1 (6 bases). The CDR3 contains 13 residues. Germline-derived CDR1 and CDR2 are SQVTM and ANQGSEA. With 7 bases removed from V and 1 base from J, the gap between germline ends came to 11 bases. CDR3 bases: TGCAGCGCTACAGGGTCAAGCAATCAGCCCCAGCATTTT. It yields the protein CSATGSSNQPQHF.

CDR3 DNA sequence: TGTGCCAGCCCCCCCCACCCAGTGGCAGGTGAACCTCTGAACACTGAAGCTTTCTTT. Amino acids: CASPPHPVAGEPLNTEAFF. This chain uses TRBV27 with TRBJ1-1; unclear D gene. Trimming took off 8 bases at V and 0 bases at J, with 28 bases between the two ends. The CDR3 length is 19 residues. CDR1 MNHEY and CDR2 SMNVEV come from the germline V gene (reference sequence).

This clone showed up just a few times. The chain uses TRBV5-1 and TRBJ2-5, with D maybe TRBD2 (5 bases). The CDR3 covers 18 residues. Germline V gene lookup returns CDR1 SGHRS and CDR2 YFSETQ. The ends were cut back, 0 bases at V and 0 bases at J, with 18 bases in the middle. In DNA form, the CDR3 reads TGCGCCAGCAGCTTGGCCTGGCTAGCAGAAGCCTACCAAGAGACCCAGTACTTC. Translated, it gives CASSLAWLAEAYQETQYF.

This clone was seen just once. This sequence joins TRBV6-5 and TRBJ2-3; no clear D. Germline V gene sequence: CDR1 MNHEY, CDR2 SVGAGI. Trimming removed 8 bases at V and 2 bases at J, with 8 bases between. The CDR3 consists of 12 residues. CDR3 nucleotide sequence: TGTGCCAGCTCGCAGGCCACAGATACGCAGTATTTT. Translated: CASSQATDTQYF.

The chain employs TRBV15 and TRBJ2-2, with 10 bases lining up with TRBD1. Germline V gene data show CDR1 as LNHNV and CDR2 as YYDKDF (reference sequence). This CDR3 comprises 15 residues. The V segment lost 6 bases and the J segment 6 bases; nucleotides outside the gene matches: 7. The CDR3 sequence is CATRFGTGDAGELFF. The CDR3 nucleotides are TGTGCCACCAGGTTTGGGACAGGGGACGCCGGGGAGCTGTTTTTT.

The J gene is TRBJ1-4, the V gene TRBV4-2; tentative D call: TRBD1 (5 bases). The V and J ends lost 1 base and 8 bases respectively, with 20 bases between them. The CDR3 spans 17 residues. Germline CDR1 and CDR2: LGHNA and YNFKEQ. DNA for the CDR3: TGTGCCAGCAGCCAAGGCCAGTTGGGGGGGGGAACGGAAAAACTGTTTTTT. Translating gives CASSQGQLGGGTEKLFF.

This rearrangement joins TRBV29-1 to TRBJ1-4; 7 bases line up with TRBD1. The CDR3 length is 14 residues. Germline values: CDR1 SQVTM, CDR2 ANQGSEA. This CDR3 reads CSFRGGGEGEKLFF. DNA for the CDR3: TGCAGTTTCAGAGGGGGCGGGGAAGGTGAAAAACTGTTTTTT.

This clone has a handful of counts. CDR3 region: CASSPGTGEGYTF. The CDR3 nucleotides are TGTGCCAGCAGCCCCGGGACAGGGGAAGGCTACACCTTC. J is TRBJ1-2 and V is TRBV12-3 or TRBV12-4; 10 positions match TRBD1. V trimming: 6 bases; J trimming: 8 bases; junction bases outside the gene matches: 6. The CDR3 runs to 13 residues.